These 13 T cell receptor beta chains came from one sample sequenced in a study of T cell responses to AZD1222 COVID-19 vaccine. Using immunoSEQ multiplex PCR, the repertoire was profiled, and TCRdb retains in-frame clones only, with some absent. The table records around 140,000 clones, approximately 91% of them present only once. The specimen was peripheral blood, collected 28 days after the second AZD1222 dose. The receptors were gathered from an adult who received the AZD1222 COVID-19 vaccine.

The CDR3 DNA is TGTGCCAGCAGCCCCCGGGACAGGGGTGATCGCTACACCTTC. Translated, it gives CASSPRDRGDRYTF. The rearrangement joins TRBV28 to TRBJ1-2, with 10 bases that match TRBD1. Trimming removed 6 bases from V and 9 bases from J; junction bases left unmatched: 10. Germline V gene sequence: CDR1 MDHEN, CDR2 SYDVKM. The CDR3 has 14 amino acids.

The chain carries TRBV24-1 and TRBJ2-2, with 13 bases aligning to TRBD2. The junction had 4 bases not matched to a gene; V was cut back by 2 bases and J by 5 bases. Germline loops: CDR1 KGHDR, CDR2 SFDVKD. The CDR3 runs 17 residues. The chain's CDR3 is CATSDSTSGRGTGELFF. CDR3 DNA: TGTGCCACCAGTGATTCTACTAGCGGGAGGGGAACCGGGGAGCTGTTTTTT.

This clone showed up just once. The V and J genes are TRBV18 and TRBJ1-2, with D possibly TRBD1 on 5 matching bases. The CDR3 has 13 amino acids. Germline V gene sequence: CDR1 KGHSH, CDR2 LQKENI. V was shortened by 2 bases and J by 4 bases, with 8 bases between the two germline ends. The CDR3 loop is CASSPGAVYGYTF. CDR3 in DNA: TGTGCCAGCTCACCAGGGGCAGTCTATGGCTACACCTTC.

This clone was observed once. The rearrangement joins TRBV10-3 to TRBJ2-1; 10 nucleotides align to TRBD1. CDR3 length: 15 amino acids. Germline CDR1 ENHRY, CDR2 SYGVKD. The V gene end was trimmed by 5 bases and the J gene end by 10 bases; junction bases not matched to a gene: 11. The CDR3 loop is CAISPGTGVRWEQFF. CDR3 nucleotide sequence: TGTGCCATCAGTCCCGGGACAGGGGTACGATGGGAGCAGTTCTTC.

The chain has TRBV4-2 and TRBJ2-7, with unresolved D. The CDR3 loop spans 14 amino acids. Trimming removed 3 bases from V and 5 bases from J, with 14 bases in between. Germline V gives CDR1 LGHNA, CDR2 YNFKEQ. CDR3 loop: CASSHGLEFDEQYF. The CDR3 DNA follows: TGTGCCAGCAGCCATGGCCTTGAATTCGACGAGCAGTACTTC.

This clone has just one count. The V call is TRBV5-4, the J call TRBJ1-6; 7 bases agree with TRBD1. Trimming cost V 0 bases and J 6 bases; bases outside gene matches: 9. Per the germline V gene, CDR1 is SGHNT and CDR2 is YYREEE (reference sequence). CDR3 size: 17 residues. CDR3 nucleotide sequence: TGTGCCAGCAGCTTGGACCCATCAGGGGGAGGTAATTCACCCCTCCACTTT. The encoded protein is CASSLDPSGGGNSPLHF.

The V and J genes are TRBV18 and TRBJ1-1; no firm D call. This CDR3 spans 15 amino acids. Trimming shortened V by 0 bases and J by 3 bases, and 11 bases separated the two germline ends. Germline V CDR1 and CDR2: KGHSH, LQKENI. The CDR3 loop is CASSPPSEKYTEAFF. In DNA, the CDR3 is TGTGCCAGCTCACCACCGTCAGAGAAGTACACTGAAGCTTTCTTT.

The chain couples TRBV5-5 to TRBJ2-3; no firm D call. The germline V gene has CDR1 SGHKS and CDR2 YYEKEE (reference sequence). This CDR3 comprises 13 residues. V was clipped by 1 base and J by 7 bases, with 10 bases between them. CDR3 region: CASSLSSTNTQYF. CDR3 sequence (DNA): TGTGCCAGCAGCTTGTCGAGCACGAATACGCAGTATTTT.

This clone has more than one count but fewer than ten. This chain connects TRBV5-1 to TRBJ1-3, with D perhaps matching TRBD1 (6 bases). V lost 6 bases and J lost 0, with 16 bases in between. There are 16 residues in the CDR3. CDR1 SGHRS and CDR2 YFSETQ come from the germline V gene. CDR3 in DNA: TGCGCCAGCACTCGTGGGGGGGCGGACTCTGGAAACACCATATATTTT. The encoded protein is CASTRGGADSGNTIYF. The full variable domain, completed using reference TRBV5-1 and TRBJ1-3, is KAGVTQTPRYLIKTRGQQVTLSCSPISGHRSVSWYQQTPGQGLQFLFEYFSETQRNKGNFPGRFSGRQFSNSRSEMNVSTLELGDSALYLCASTRGGADSGNTIYFGEGSWLTVV.

The chain uses TRBV5-1 and TRBJ2-1; 11 bases are a match to TRBD2. The CDR3 spans 16 residues. V trimming: 7 bases; J trimming: 6 bases; junction bases outside the gene matches: 12. Germline V gene data show CDR1 as SGHRS and CDR2 as YFSETQ. CDR3 sequence reads: CASSLMTSGVLNEQFF. The CDR3 bases are TGCGCCAGCTCGCTAATGACTAGCGGGGTCCTCAATGAGCAGTTCTTC. Looking up the rest from reference TRBV5-1 and TRBJ2-1 gives the full variable domain: KAGVTQTPRYLIKTRGQQVTLSCSPISGHRSVSWYQQTPGQGLQFLFEYFSETQRNKGNFPGRFSGRQFSNSRSEMNVSTLELGDSALYLCASSLMTSGVLNEQFFGPGTRLTVL.

The rearrangement uses TRBV3-1 (or the pseudogene TRBV3-2) and TRBJ2-2, with TRBD1 matching 7 bases. CDR3 length: 14 residues. Germline CDR1 reads LGHDT; CDR2 reads YNNKEL (reference sequence). Trimming cost V 8 bases and J 3 bases; bases outside gene matches: 6. The DNA of the CDR3 is TGTGCCAGCGGGAGACAGGGCGACACCGGGGAGCTGTTTTTT. Protein product: CASGRQGDTGELFF.

The chain couples TRBV29-1 to TRBJ2-7; 7 positions match TRBD1. The CDR3 sequence is 11 residues long. Germline CDR1 SQVTM, CDR2 ANQGSEA. J was trimmed by 3 bases and V by 6 bases; bases with no gene match: 2. Here the CDR3 reads CSVYRGYEQYF. For the CDR3, the DNA is TGCAGCGTCTACAGGGGCTACGAGCAGTACTTC.

The CDR3 DNA follows: TGTGCCAGCAGCCAAGCTGCAGATACGCAGTATTTT. Its translation is CASSQAADTQYF. The J gene is TRBJ2-3, the V gene TRBV3-1 (or the pseudogene TRBV3-2), with no clear D. The CDR3 extends over 12 amino acids. Germline CDR1 and CDR2: LGHDT and YNNKEL (reference sequence). Trimming stripped 1 base from V and 4 bases from J, with 3 bases between.